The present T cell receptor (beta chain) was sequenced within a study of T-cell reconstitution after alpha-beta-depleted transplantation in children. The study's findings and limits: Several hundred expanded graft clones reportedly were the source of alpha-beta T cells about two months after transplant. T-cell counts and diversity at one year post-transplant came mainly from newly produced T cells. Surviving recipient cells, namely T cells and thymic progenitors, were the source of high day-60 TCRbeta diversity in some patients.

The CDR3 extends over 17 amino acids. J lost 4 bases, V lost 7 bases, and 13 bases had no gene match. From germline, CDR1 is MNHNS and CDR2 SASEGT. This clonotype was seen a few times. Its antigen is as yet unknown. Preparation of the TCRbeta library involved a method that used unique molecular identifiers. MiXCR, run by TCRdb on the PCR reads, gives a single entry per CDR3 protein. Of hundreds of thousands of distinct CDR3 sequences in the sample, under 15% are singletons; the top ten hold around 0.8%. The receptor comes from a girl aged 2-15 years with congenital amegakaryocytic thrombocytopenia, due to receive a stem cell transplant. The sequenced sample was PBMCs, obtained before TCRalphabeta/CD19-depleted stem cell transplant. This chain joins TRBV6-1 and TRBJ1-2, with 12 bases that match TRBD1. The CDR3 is CASTMGTGGIQGYGYTF. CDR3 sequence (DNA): TGTGCCAGCACCATGGGGACAGGGGGCATACAGGGCTATGGCTACACCTTC.